A selection of T cell receptor beta chains follows, all from one sample in a study of cytomegalovirus exposure and HLA in healthy donors. Generated by immunoSEQ multiplex PCR, the TCRdb table keeps only in-frame clones and is missing some. This repertoire shows 100,000 to 150,000 clones, around 78% found once; its top ten account for 1.5% to 2%. The sequencing sample was made of PBMCs. Source of these receptors: a female donor in good health and CMV-seropositive. CDR3s leave out the opening cysteine and the closing phenylalanine or tryptophan. Each record gives: clone size, V gene, CDR3 protein. For some rows the clone size is stated as once, few or many, or as a class when expanded; others skip it.

clone size: .; V gene: TRBV9; CDR3 protein: ASSVTSERDNSPLH
clone size: .; V gene: TRBV13; CDR3 protein: ASSYRVSSYNEQF
clone size: few; V gene: TRBV13; CDR3 protein: ASSLGRTSHEQY
clone size: few; V gene: TRBV6-1; CDR3 protein: ASSEAGRGNYGYT
clone size: .; V gene: TRBV10-3; CDR3 protein: ATKTSGDTDTQY
clone size: .; V gene: TRBV5-1; CDR3 protein: ASSTDRGYEQY
clone size: .; V gene: TRBV2; CDR3 protein: ASKGQVGQPQH
clone size: .; V gene: TRBV5-4; CDR3 protein: ASSFPGRTEAF
clone size: .; V gene: TRBV30; CDR3 protein: AWSGWEGNEKLF
clone size: .; V gene: TRBV19; CDR3 protein: ASTGTGANEQF
clone size: .; V gene: TRBV5-1; CDR3 protein: ASSLSAGNTEAF
clone size: once; V gene: TRBV15; CDR3 protein: ATSRGAGTSGGDRTDTQY
clone size: .; V gene: TRBV7-7; CDR3 protein: ASSLTSGELF
clone size: once; V gene: TRBV7-2; CDR3 protein: ASSFFGGPNIQY
clone size: few; V gene: TRBV4-1; CDR3 protein: ASSQPGRPKYNEQF
clone size: few; V gene: TRBV18; CDR3 protein: ASSPEGRGGLYEQY
clone size: .; V gene: TRBV7-2; CDR3 protein: ASSFAGVADTQY
clone size: .; V gene: TRBV4-2; CDR3 protein: ASSQPGTGAYEQY
clone size: .; V gene: TRBV7-9; CDR3 protein: ASSPMMRNEDTQY
clone size: .; V gene: TRBV28; CDR3 protein: ASSLFGGQPQH
clone size: .; V gene: TRBV18; CDR3 protein: ASSPGTGGKAEAF
clone size: .; V gene: TRBV25-1; CDR3 protein: ASSASLVGTGNTEAF
clone size: few; V gene: TRBV5-1; CDR3 protein: ASSSPGQENGYT
clone size: .; V gene: TRBV6-1; CDR3 protein: ASSGWSGFLGYT
clone size: .; V gene: TRBV4-2; CDR3 protein: ASSQAQGGPQETQY
clone size: .; V gene: TRBV19; CDR3 protein: ASRRGTGTGNEQF
clone size: .; V gene: TRBV19; CDR3 protein: ASSPRDRDSYGYT
clone size: .; V gene: TRBV28; CDR3 protein: ASRGSNQPQH
clone size: .; V gene: TRBV6-5; CDR3 protein: ASRPRVGGNTIY
clone size: .; V gene: TRBV20-1; CDR3 protein: SAPDSYEQY
clone size: .; V gene: TRBV7-9; CDR3 protein: ASSPREYEQY
clone size: .; V gene: TRBV6-6; CDR3 protein: ASSTGQASTNEKLF
clone size: .; V gene: TRBV19; CDR3 protein: ASSPLGLAGDNEQF
clone size: few; V gene: TRBV18; CDR3 protein: ASSPRDSDTEAF
clone size: .; V gene: TRBV4-1; CDR3 protein: ASSQVQAANTEAF
clone size: .; V gene: TRBV9; CDR3 protein: ASSSGNTEAF
clone size: once; V gene: TRBV10-2; CDR3 protein: ASSESGRGYFNYGYT
clone size: .; V gene: TRBV18; CDR3 protein: ASSPGVGGTEAF
clone size: .; V gene: TRBV5-1; CDR3 protein: ASSTGANTGELF
clone size: few; V gene: TRBV9; CDR3 protein: ASSVGYLQGDTQY
clone size: once; V gene: TRBV7-2; CDR3 protein: ASSLEMSIDTQY
clone size: .; V gene: TRBV5-1; CDR3 protein: ASSLEAGDHEKLF
clone size: .; V gene: TRBV7-6; CDR3 protein: ASSPASGGSYNEQF
clone size: .; V gene: TRBV14; CDR3 protein: ASRGQSSYEQY
clone size: .; V gene: TRBV5-1; CDR3 protein: ASSYPGQRDTGELF
clone size: few; V gene: TRBV30; CDR3 protein: AWSREYTEAF
clone size: .; V gene: TRBV14; CDR3 protein: ASRKTGGHEQY
clone size: .; V gene: TRBV2; CDR3 protein: ASSELTGAGQPQH